Listed here is a single T cell receptor beta chain. Its matching antigen is unknown. This entry comes from a study of OX40 agonist ivuxolimab in advanced cancers. For the study at large: Participants could have had prior anti-PD-1, anti-PD-L1 or anti-CTLA-4 therapy, and approximately 40% had some.

Study results and caveats: Those patients achieving a partial response at 0.1-3.0 mg/kg showed among the lowest clonal expansion. Circulating CD4+ and CD8+ T cells showed clonal expansion by week 6 at 0.1 to 3.0 mg/kg.

Assay used: immunoSEQ multiplex PCR; TCRdb lists only in-frame clones, some missing. The sample lists roughly 49,000 clones; approximately 83% were seen once. The sequences come from CD4+ or CD8+ T cells sorted from blood, collected in a trial of the OX40 agonist ivuxolimab. This clonotype originated in an adult with an advanced solid tumor such as melanoma, head and neck, liver or kidney cancer.

The CDR3 region is CASSSRGSQPQHF. CDR3 DNA: TGTGCCAGCAGCTCCAGGGGTAGCCAGCCCCAGCATTTT. V gene TRBV7-2 combines with J gene TRBJ1-5, with TRBD1 as a possible D gene (6 bases). There are 13 residues in the CDR3. Germline CDR1 SGHTA, CDR2 FQGNSA. With 4 bases removed from V and 7 bases from J, the gap between germline ends came to 11 bases.